This T cell receptor beta chain was recovered during a study of PD-1 blockade in classical Hodgkin lymphoma. Study-level points and caveats: Only CD4+ TCR diversity, not CD8+, had risen significantly by C4D1. Reported baseline diversity: healthy donors highest, relapsed/refractory patients lowest.

Per germline, CDR1 SGHRS and CDR2 YFSETQ. CDR3 length: 15 residues. Unmatched junction bases numbered 3, after V lost 1 base and J lost 6 bases. Time point defined: cycle 4 day 1 (C4D1), after less than 7 weeks of nivolumab. Every patient had relapsed following autologous stem cell transplantation, and cohorts differed in brentuximab vedotin exposure. Thawed PBMCs underwent magnetic negative selection to yield purified CD4+ T cells. The repertoire was sequenced with immunoSEQ multiplex PCR; TCRdb's copy has only in-frame clones and lacks some. The sample shows about 12,000 clones, about nine tenths of them seen only once. Comment on this clone: Antigen: not known.

V gene TRBV5-1 combines with J gene TRBJ1-4, with 10 bases matching TRBD1. The clonotype comes from a human donor with classical Hodgkin lymphoma. The sequencing here drew on CD4+ T cells from blood, taken before the fourth cycle of nivolumab. The CDR3 protein is CASSLSGTGDEKLFF. The CDR3 bases are TGCGCCAGCAGCTTGAGCGGGACAGGGGATGAAAAACTGTTTTTT.